This TCR beta chain derives from a study of regulatory T cells in long-lasting Graves disease. Across the whole study: Antithyroid drugs had been taken under 3 months by newly diagnosed Graves' patients. Study-wide results and limits: The work looked only at peripheral blood and did not look at thyroid tissue.

In its sample, this clonotype was seen many times. Its antigen is not known. Arm-PCR with iRepertoire HTBI primers amplified the CDR3 regions for these TCR beta libraries. TCRdb passed the multiplex PCR reads through MiXCR, listing each CDR3 protein once. Here the sample spans 350,000 to 500,000 distinct CDR3 sequences, approximately 14% being singletons. The trim removed 0 bases at V and 6 bases at J, leaving 7 bases unmatched. This CDR3 spans 15 amino acids. CDR1 is SGDLS and CDR2 is YYNGEE in the germline V gene. Time point: newly diagnosed GD, antithyroid drugs for less than 3 months. The authors made the TCR library using RNA they extracted from PBMCs. Another study also made use of these data, one on T cells in Graves' hyperthyroidism and ophthalmopathy. From that study: Researchers ran a first-round RT-PCR on the TCR CDR3 using the HTBI primer set. Stable hyperthyroidism was told apart from ophthalmopathy by a model built on 13 V-J features.

The sequencing here drew on peripheral blood mononuclear cells (PBMCs), taken at new diagnosis, from a patient treated with antithyroid drugs. This sequence was found in a woman aged 50 to 65 with Graves disease. V is TRBV9 and J is TRBJ2-3, with TRBD2 matching over 7 bases. CDR3 loop: CASSVVGGRPDTQYF. CDR3 bases: TGTGCCAGCAGCGTAGTGGGAGGGCGGCCTGATACGCAGTATTTT.